These T cell receptor beta chains were read from a single sample in a study of T-cell reconstitution after alpha-beta-depleted transplantation in children. MiXCR was run by TCRdb on the PCR reads, yielding one entry per CDR3 protein. The sample lists roughly 200,000 distinct CDR3 sequences; more than 12% were seen once. The sample was PBMCs from the stem cell graft donor, taken from the stem cell graft. The source is a human donor who donated a stem cell graft to a child with acute lymphoblastic leukemia. The CDR3 runs from the conserved cysteine through the conserved F or W. D genes are given only for firm matches. Clone size, where shown, is once, few, many, or a class for clones that have expanded.

v_call: TRBV2; j_call: TRBJ2-1; d_call: TRBD1; clone_size: many; cdr3_length: 15; cdr3_aa: CASSEDRAPYNEQFF; cdr3_nt: TGTGCCAGCAGTGAGGACAGGGCTCCTTACAATGAGCAGTTCTTC
v_call: TRBV5-6; j_call: TRBJ2-3; d_call: NA; clone_size: many; cdr3_length: 15; cdr3_aa: CASSFEGLSTDTQYF; cdr3_nt: TGTGCCAGCAGCTTTGAGGGTCTCAGCACAGATACGCAGTATTTT
v_call: TRBV30; j_call: TRBJ2-2; d_call: NA; clone_size: many; cdr3_length: 11; cdr3_aa: CAWRYTGELFF; cdr3_nt: TGTGCCTGGCGGTACACCGGGGAGCTGTTTTTT
v_call: TRBV4-1; j_call: TRBJ1-6; d_call: TRBD1; clone_size: NA; cdr3_length: 19; cdr3_aa: CASSHPADRARSYNSPLHF; cdr3_nt: TGCGCCAGCAGCCACCCGGCAGACAGGGCCCGCTCCTATAATTCACCCCTCCACTTT
v_call: TRBV28; j_call: TRBJ1-6; d_call: NA; clone_size: many; cdr3_length: 16; cdr3_aa: CASTQWGSSYNSPLHF; cdr3_nt: TGTGCCAGCACCCAATGGGGAAGCTCCTATAATTCACCCCTCCACTTT
v_call: TRBV12-5; j_call: TRBJ2-7; d_call: TRBD2; clone_size: NA; cdr3_length: 15; cdr3_aa: CASDPGLAGHYEQYF; cdr3_nt: TGTGCTAGCGATCCGGGACTAGCGGGCCACTACGAGCAGTACTTC
v_call: TRBV12-3/TRBV12-4; j_call: TRBJ2-7; d_call: TRBD1; clone_size: many; cdr3_length: 19; cdr3_aa: CASSSLGRHGQGAHYEQYF; cdr3_nt: TGTGCCAGCAGTTCCTTAGGCCGACACGGACAGGGGGCCCACTACGAGCAGTACTTC
v_call: TRBV30; j_call: TRBJ1-5; d_call: TRBD1; clone_size: NA; cdr3_length: 17; cdr3_aa: CAWSITGTAYSNQPQHF; cdr3_nt: TGTGCCTGGAGTATCACCGGGACAGCCTATAGCAATCAGCCCCAGCATTTT
v_call: TRBV12-3/TRBV12-4; j_call: TRBJ2-1; d_call: NA; clone_size: many; cdr3_length: 12; cdr3_aa: CASSLDSDEQFF; cdr3_nt: TGTGCCAGCAGTCTTGACTCCGATGAGCAGTTCTTC
v_call: TRBV30; j_call: TRBJ2-1; d_call: NA; clone_size: many; cdr3_length: 12; cdr3_aa: CAWRSGSRGEFF; cdr3_nt: TGTGCCTGGAGATCAGGCTCAAGGGGGGAGTTCTTC
v_call: TRBV5-1; j_call: TRBJ2-2; d_call: TRBD2; clone_size: many; cdr3_length: 17; cdr3_aa: CASSDTSGRAARGELFF; cdr3_nt: TGCGCCAGCAGCGATACTAGCGGGAGGGCCGCACGCGGGGAGCTGTTTTTT
v_call: TRBV5-1; j_call: TRBJ2-7; d_call: NA; clone_size: NA; cdr3_length: 16; cdr3_aa: CASRLTPVGPHYEQYF; cdr3_nt: TGCGCCAGCAGATTGACTCCGGTGGGGCCGCACTACGAGCAGTACTTC
v_call: TRBV20-1; j_call: TRBJ2-2; d_call: NA; clone_size: many; cdr3_length: 21; cdr3_aa: CSARVHVRDDRERANTGELFF; cdr3_nt: TGCAGTGCTAGAGTCCATGTCCGGGACGATCGGGAGAGGGCGAACACCGGGGAGCTGTTTTTT
v_call: TRBV6-1; j_call: TRBJ2-1; d_call: TRBD2; clone_size: NA; cdr3_length: 16; cdr3_aa: CASSSRGTSGSNEQFF; cdr3_nt: TGTGCCAGCAGCTCTCGAGGGACTAGCGGGAGTAATGAGCAGTTCTTC
v_call: TRBV12-3/TRBV12-4; j_call: TRBJ1-2; d_call: NA; clone_size: few; cdr3_length: 12; cdr3_aa: CASSLQNYGYTF; cdr3_nt: TGTGCCAGCAGTTTACAGAACTATGGCTACACCTTC
v_call: TRBV7-9; j_call: TRBJ2-5; d_call: NA; clone_size: few; cdr3_length: 14; cdr3_aa: CASSRTGSRETQYF; cdr3_nt: TGTGCCAGCAGCCGCACGGGATCTCGAGAGACCCAGTACTTC
v_call: TRBV24-1; j_call: TRBJ2-7; d_call: TRBD2; clone_size: many; cdr3_length: 14; cdr3_aa: CATSDPGLADEQYF; cdr3_nt: TGTGCCACCAGTGATCCTGGGCTAGCGGACGAGCAGTACTTC
v_call: TRBV3-1; j_call: TRBJ2-1; d_call: NA; clone_size: many; cdr3_length: 17; cdr3_aa: CASSQDRRKGGYNEQFF; cdr3_nt: TGTGCCAGCAGCCAAGATAGGAGAAAGGGTGGCTACAATGAGCAGTTCTTC
v_call: TRBV7-9; j_call: TRBJ2-5; d_call: NA; clone_size: many; cdr3_length: 14; cdr3_aa: CASSLEGGLETQYF; cdr3_nt: TGTGCCAGCAGCTTAGAAGGTGGCCTGGAGACCCAGTACTTC
v_call: TRBV10-2; j_call: TRBJ2-1; d_call: TRBD2; clone_size: many; cdr3_length: 15; cdr3_aa: CASSEWSGRNNEQFF; cdr3_nt: TGCGCCAGCAGTGAGTGGAGCGGGAGGAACAATGAGCAGTTCTTC
v_call: TRBV5-1; j_call: TRBJ2-7; d_call: NA; clone_size: few; cdr3_length: 14; cdr3_aa: CASSLDRENYEQYF; cdr3_nt: TGCGCCAGCAGCTTGGACAGGGAAAACTACGAGCAGTACTTC
v_call: TRBV2; j_call: TRBJ2-4; d_call: TRBD2; clone_size: many; cdr3_length: 17; cdr3_aa: CASTNGRRERGKNIQYF; cdr3_nt: TGTGCCAGCACCAACGGAAGGAGGGAGCGGGGCAAAAACATTCAGTACTTC
v_call: TRBV5-1; j_call: TRBJ2-6; d_call: NA; clone_size: few; cdr3_length: 17; cdr3_aa: CASSVVSGLSGANGLTF; cdr3_nt: TGCGCCAGCAGCGTTGTTTCAGGGCTCTCTGGGGCCAACGGCCTGACTTTC
v_call: TRBV29-1; j_call: TRBJ2-2; d_call: TRBD2; clone_size: many; cdr3_length: 15; cdr3_aa: CSVELAGINTGELFF; cdr3_nt: TGCAGCGTTGAATTAGCGGGGATCAACACCGGGGAGCTGTTTTTT
v_call: TRBV6-1; j_call: TRBJ1-1; d_call: TRBD1; clone_size: NA; cdr3_length: 15; cdr3_aa: CASSELGQGDTEAFF; cdr3_nt: TGTGCCAGCAGTGAACTAGGACAGGGGGACACTGAAGCTTTCTTT
v_call: TRBV20-1; j_call: TRBJ2-1; d_call: TRBD2; clone_size: many; cdr3_length: 14; cdr3_aa: CSAPLGTSAGEQFF; cdr3_nt: TGCAGTGCCCCCCTTGGGACTAGCGCCGGTGAGCAGTTCTTC
v_call: TRBV5-1; j_call: TRBJ2-2; d_call: TRBD2; clone_size: many; cdr3_length: 15; cdr3_aa: CASSWTSGNTGELFF; cdr3_nt: TGCGCCAGCAGCTGGACTAGCGGGAACACCGGGGAGCTGTTTTTT
v_call: TRBV12-3/TRBV12-4; j_call: TRBJ1-3; d_call: NA; clone_size: many; cdr3_length: 12; cdr3_aa: CASSFAGNTIYF; cdr3_nt: TGTGCCAGCAGTTTCGCTGGAAACACCATATATTTT
v_call: TRBV4-1; j_call: TRBJ2-7; d_call: TRBD1; clone_size: many; cdr3_length: 15; cdr3_aa: CASSQEDRSSYEQYF; cdr3_nt: TGCGCCAGCAGCCAAGAGGACAGGAGCTCCTACGAGCAGTACTTC
v_call: TRBV5-1; j_call: TRBJ2-1; d_call: TRBD2; clone_size: many; cdr3_length: 16; cdr3_aa: CASSIRLAERYNEQFF; cdr3_nt: TGCGCCAGCAGCATTAGACTAGCTGAGCGCTACAATGAGCAGTTCTTC
v_call: TRBV6-1; j_call: TRBJ1-2; d_call: TRBD1; clone_size: many; cdr3_length: 15; cdr3_aa: CASTEGQGGYYGYTF; cdr3_nt: TGTGCCAGCACTGAAGGACAGGGGGGGTACTATGGCTACACCTTC
v_call: TRBV7-9; j_call: TRBJ2-1; d_call: NA; clone_size: many; cdr3_length: 12; cdr3_aa: CASSSGLRGQFF; cdr3_nt: TGTGCCAGCAGCTCGGGACTCCGCGGGCAGTTCTTC
v_call: TRBV5-8; j_call: TRBJ2-1; d_call: TRBD2; clone_size: many; cdr3_length: 15; cdr3_aa: CASSRGLAIYNEQFF; cdr3_nt: TGTGCCAGCAGCCGGGGACTAGCCATATACAATGAGCAGTTCTTC
v_call: TRBV12-3/TRBV12-4; j_call: TRBJ2-7; d_call: TRBD2; clone_size: many; cdr3_length: 16; cdr3_aa: CASSPIVGGRVSEQYF; cdr3_nt: TGTGCCAGCAGTCCCATAGTGGGCGGGAGGGTGAGCGAGCAGTACTTC
v_call: TRBV7-8; j_call: TRBJ2-3; d_call: TRBD2; clone_size: many; cdr3_length: 16; cdr3_aa: CASQKLGLAEPDTQYF; cdr3_nt: TGTGCCAGCCAGAAACTGGGACTAGCGGAGCCAGATACGCAGTATTTT
v_call: TRBV20-1; j_call: TRBJ2-7; d_call: NA; clone_size: many; cdr3_length: 15; cdr3_aa: CSARDRLAVIYEQYF; cdr3_nt: TGCAGTGCTAGAGATCGTTTAGCGGTTATCTACGAGCAGTACTTC
v_call: TRBV5-1; j_call: TRBJ2-5; d_call: NA; clone_size: NA; cdr3_length: 14; cdr3_aa: CASSLERLWETQYF; cdr3_nt: TGCGCCAGCAGCTTGGAACGACTGTGGGAGACCCAGTACTTC
v_call: TRBV27; j_call: TRBJ1-2; d_call: TRBD1; clone_size: NA; cdr3_length: 13; cdr3_aa: CASSQGQSYGYTF; cdr3_nt: TGTGCCAGCAGCCAGGGACAGTCCTATGGCTACACCTTC
v_call: TRBV20-1; j_call: TRBJ1-6; d_call: NA; clone_size: many; cdr3_length: 15; cdr3_aa: CSAQGPGSYNSPLHF; cdr3_nt: TGCAGTGCCCAAGGGCCGGGATCCTATAATTCACCCCTCCACTTT
v_call: TRBV5-6; j_call: TRBJ2-1; d_call: TRBD1; clone_size: many; cdr3_length: 15; cdr3_aa: CASSKPGQGYNEQFF; cdr3_nt: TGTGCCAGCAGTAAACCGGGACAGGGGTACAATGAGCAGTTCTTC
v_call: TRBV20-1; j_call: TRBJ2-6; d_call: NA; clone_size: NA; cdr3_length: 14; cdr3_aa: CSASNPSGANVLTF; cdr3_nt: TGCAGTGCTAGTAACCCTTCTGGGGCCAACGTCCTGACTTTC
v_call: TRBV28; j_call: TRBJ2-5; d_call: TRBD2; clone_size: many; cdr3_length: 16; cdr3_aa: CASRLAGGPRQETQYF; cdr3_nt: TGTGCCAGCAGACTAGCGGGAGGGCCGCGGCAAGAGACCCAGTACTTC
v_call: TRBV30; j_call: TRBJ2-7; d_call: NA; clone_size: many; cdr3_length: 13; cdr3_aa: CAWSVNRLYEQYF; cdr3_nt: TGTGCCTGGAGTGTGAACAGGCTGTACGAGCAGTACTTC
v_call: TRBV12-3/TRBV12-4; j_call: TRBJ1-2; d_call: NA; clone_size: many; cdr3_length: 18; cdr3_aa: CASSLSPEFRGSNYGYTF; cdr3_nt: TGTGCCAGCAGTTTAAGTCCGGAATTCCGGGGATCTAACTATGGCTACACCTTC
v_call: TRBV3-1; j_call: TRBJ1-2; d_call: NA; clone_size: few; cdr3_length: 17; cdr3_aa: CASSQDSRGRANYGYTF; cdr3_nt: TGTGCCAGCAGCCAAGATTCCCGGGGGAGAGCTAACTATGGCTACACCTTC